The 26 T cell receptor beta chains below were found in one sample sequenced in a study of neurological immune-mediated disorders (dated by TCRdb to between 2018 and 2021). Library preparation was by 5' RACE. Sequenced using an Illumina HiSeq 2500. TCRdb trimmed public reads at Q25 via fastp, called clones via MiXCR and kept in-frame beta chains. Under each unique CDR3 protein, matching rows form one entry showing the most common genes and DNA. Across this sample there are over 13,000 distinct CDR3 sequences, with more than 6% seen only once. The ten largest make up roughly 24% of the sample. The sequenced sample consisted of CD8+ T cells from blood. These receptors came from a woman aged 35 to 49 in good health.

This clonotype was picked up many times. The chain couples TRBV30 to TRBJ2-3, with D tentatively TRBD2 (6 bases). CDR3 length: 11 amino acids. From germline, CDR1 is GTSNPN and CDR2 SVGIG (reference sequence). V was cut by 7 bases and J by 10 bases, with 15 bases left in between. CDR3 loop: CASGDSRPQYF. The CDR3 bases are TGTGCCTCGGGAGACAGTCGGCCGCAGTATTTT.

This clonotype was recorded many times. The J gene is TRBJ1-5, the V gene TRBV5-1; maybe TRBD1 (6 bases). Between the trimmed V and J ends, which lost 4 bases and 4 bases, there was a span of 15 bases. CDR1 is SGHRS, CDR2 YFSETQ, per germline. This CDR3 has 15 residues. The CDR3 bases are TGCGCCAGCAGCGGCGGACAGCGACTTAATCAGCCCCAGCATTTT. Translating it yields CASSGGQRLNQPQHF. The variable domain in full, with the rest retrieved from reference TRBV5-1 and TRBJ1-5, is KAGVTQTPRYLIKTRGQQVTLSCSPISGHRSVSWYQQTPGQGLQFLFEYFSETQRNKGNFPGRFSGRQFSNSRSEMNVSTLELGDSALYLCASSGGQRLNQPQHFGDGTRLSIL.

This clonotype was picked up many times. The chain combines TRBV20-1 with TRBJ2-7; D gene uncertain. The CDR3 is made up of 14 amino acids. Trimming stripped 3 bases from V and 1 base from J, with 13 bases between. Germline V gene lookup returns CDR1 DFQATT and CDR2 SNEGSKA (reference sequence). In DNA, the CDR3 is TGCAGTGCTAGTTATTCTGGCGCGTCCTACGAGCAGTACTTC. Its protein is CSASYSGASYEQYF.

At least ten counts were recorded for this clonotype. V usage is TRBV10-1 and J usage is TRBJ2-3; TRBD1 might be the D (5 bases). CDR1 and CDR2 from the germline V gene are WNHNN and SYGVQD (reference sequence). The V gene lost 2 bases and the J gene lost 7 bases, with 10 bases spanning the gap. The CDR3 extends over 13 amino acids. The CDR3 loop is CASSEAGWNTQYF. In DNA form, the CDR3 reads TGCGCCAGCAGTGAGGCAGGGTGGAATACGCAGTATTTT.

The chain has TRBV6-6 and TRBJ2-3; TRBD2 matches 15 bases. The V segment lost 6 bases and the J segment 4 bases; nucleotides outside the gene matches: 5. The CDR3 is made up of 16 amino acids. Germline CDR1 MNHNY, CDR2 SVGAGI (reference sequence). CDR3 nucleotides: TGTGCCAGCAGCCCGGGACTAGCGGGGGGCGCAGATACGCAGTATTTT. Its translation: CASSPGLAGGADTQYF.

Many counts were recorded for this clonotype. V is TRBV6-2 or TRBV6-3 and J is TRBJ2-7; D tentatively fits TRBD1 or TRBD2 (6 bases each). The germline V gene encodes CDR1 MNHEY and CDR2 SVGEGT. V was shortened by 6 bases and J by 2 bases, with 14 bases between the two germline ends. This CDR3 is 14 amino acids long. The CDR3, as DNA: TGTGCCAGCAGCGCAGGAGGGGGACCCTACGAGCAGTACTTC. It is translated as CASSAGGGPYEQYF.

V usage is TRBV5-1 and J usage is TRBJ2-7, with 7 bases fitting TRBD1. The germline CDR1 and CDR2 sequences are SGHRS and YFSETQ. V lost 4 bases to trimming and J lost 0 bases; unmatched junction nucleotides: 10. This CDR3 contains 16 residues. The CDR3 nucleotides read TGCGCCAGCAGCCTACGACAGGGAACCTACTCCTACGAGCAGTACTTC. Its translation is CASSLRQGTYSYEQYF.

This clonotype was counted many times. CDR3 protein: CAWSDLAKVRDEQFF. CDR3 nucleotides: TGTGCCTGGAGCGACCTGGCGAAGGTTCGCGATGAGCAGTTCTTC. The V gene is TRBV30, the J gene TRBJ2-1; D not resolved. The germline V gene encodes CDR1 GTSNPN and CDR2 SVGIG (reference sequence). The V end lost 3 bases, the J end lost 8 bases, and 20 bases lay between the germline ends. The CDR3 is made up of 15 amino acids.

This clonotype occurred many times. The V gene is TRBV5-1, the J gene TRBJ2-1, with a possible D match to TRBD2 (7 bases). CDR1 and CDR2 (germline): SGHRS, YFSETQ. V lost 1 base and J lost 3, with 8 bases in between. The CDR3 has 14 amino acids. The CDR3 protein is CASSLRGGYNEQFF. The CDR3 bases are TGCGCCAGCAGCTTGAGGGGGGGCTACAATGAGCAGTTCTTC.

This clonotype appeared many times. V gene TRBV15 combines with J gene TRBJ2-1; 9 bases agree with TRBD2. The V gene end was trimmed by 0 bases and the J gene end by 8 bases; junction bases not matched to a gene: 11. Germline CDR1 and CDR2: LNHNV and YYDKDF (reference sequence). This CDR3 has 17 residues. The DNA of the CDR3 is TGTGCCACCAGCAGAGATCTTGCGGGAGGGCAGTGGGATGAGCAGTTCTTC. Translating gives CATSRDLAGGQWDEQFF.

This clonotype has a count of ten or more. The CDR3 DNA follows: TGTGCCAGCAGTTCAGGGTCCCACTCTGGGGCCAACGTCCTGACTTTC. Translating it yields CASSSGSHSGANVLTF. The chain links TRBV27 to TRBJ2-6; maybe TRBD1 (5 bases). Deletions cut 4 bases from V and 0 bases from J, with 10 bases between. CDR1 MNHEY and CDR2 SMNVEV come from the germline V gene (reference sequence). The CDR3 is made up of 16 amino acids.

In its sample, this clonotype was seen many times. This sequence joins TRBV4-1 and TRBJ2-2, with 11 bases lining up with TRBD2. The CDR3 spans 16 residues. From germline, CDR1 is MGHRA and CDR2 YSYEKL. The V gene end was trimmed by 1 base and the J gene end by 7 bases; junction bases not matched to a gene: 5. CDR3 bases: TGCGCCAGCAGCCAAGGAGGACTAGCGGGCTACGGGGAGCTGTTTTTT. Amino acid sequence: CASSQGGLAGYGELFF.

This clonotype was observed many times. The J gene is TRBJ2-3, the V gene TRBV27; 9 positions match TRBD1. This CDR3 is built from 16 residues. The V gene's germline CDR1 is MNHEY and CDR2 SMNVEV (reference sequence). V shed 7 bases, J shed 6 bases, and the junction held 14 bases outside the gene matches. Here the CDR3 DNA reads TGTGCCAGCAAATATCGGGACAGGGAAGTCTCCGATACGCAGTATTTT. It translates to CASKYRDREVSDTQYF.

This clonotype was seen at least ten times. The genes are TRBV29-1 and TRBJ2-3, with 9 bases fitting TRBD1. The V gene end was trimmed by 7 bases and the J gene end by 3 bases; junction bases not matched to a gene: 5. Looked up from germline, CDR1 is SQVTM and CDR2 is ANQGSEA. The CDR3 loop spans 13 amino acids. CDR3 region: CSGNRGQTDTQYF. The CDR3 DNA sequence: TGCAGCGGAAACAGGGGGCAAACAGATACGCAGTATTTT.

This clonotype appeared many times. The chain combines TRBV28 with TRBJ2-7, with a possible D match to TRBD2 (5 bases). Germline CDR1 reads MDHEN; CDR2 reads SYDVKM. V was cut by 5 bases and J by 6 bases, with 8 bases left in between. CDR3 size: 11 residues. CDR3 residues: CASSLTSEQYF. The CDR3 DNA sequence: TGTGCCAGCAGTCTTACTAGCGAGCAGTACTTC. Together with reference TRBV28 and TRBJ2-7, the CDR3 gives the full variable domain: DVKVTQSSRYLVKRTGEKVFLECVQDMDHENMFWYRQDPGLGLRLIYFSYDVKMKEKGDIPEGYSVSREKKERFSLILESASTNQTSMYLCASSLTSEQYFGPGTRLTVT.

At least ten counts were recorded for this clonotype. The V and J genes are TRBV20-1 and TRBJ2-3; possibly TRBD1 for D (6 bases). Germline V gene lookup returns CDR1 DFQATT and CDR2 SNEGSKA (reference sequence). This CDR3 is 16 amino acids long. Trimming left V 4 bases short and J 0 bases short, with 17 bases between. The DNA for the CDR3 is TGCAGTGCTATCTTCCCCGACAGGTCTAGCACAGATACGCAGTATTTT. Protein: CSAIFPDRSSTDTQYF.

This clonotype has at least ten counts. The V and J genes are TRBV6-5 and TRBJ2-5; D is possibly TRBD2 (6 bases). Looked up from germline, CDR1 is MNHEY and CDR2 is SVGAGI. Between the trimmed V and J ends, which lost 3 bases and 4 bases, there was a span of 9 bases. CDR3 size: 13 residues. CDR3 region: CASSYAGLETQYF. CDR3 sequence (DNA): TGTGCCAGCAGTTATGCGGGACTAGAGACCCAGTACTTC.

This clonotype was seen at least ten times. V is TRBV20-1 and J is TRBJ2-1; D not resolved. Germline V gene sequence: CDR1 DFQATT, CDR2 SNEGSKA (reference sequence). This CDR3 is built from 15 residues. Trimming shortened V by 2 bases and J by 6 bases, and 17 bases separated the two germline ends. Here the CDR3 DNA reads TGCAGTGCTAGACCCCCCCCGCCCGGCGGCAATGAGCAGTTCTTC. It specifies CSARPPPPGGNEQFF.

This clonotype has at least ten counts. The chain links TRBV20-1 to TRBJ2-5; D unclear. CDR3 length: 13 residues. Germline V gives CDR1 DFQATT, CDR2 SNEGSKA (reference sequence). V was trimmed by 0 bases and J by 0 bases, leaving 5 bases between them. The CDR3 region is CSARDAYQETQYF. The CDR3 DNA follows: TGCAGTGCTAGAGATGCCTACCAAGAGACCCAGTACTTC.

This clonotype was seen ten or more times. The chain employs TRBV7-9 and TRBJ2-5, with TRBD1 matching 9 bases. The trim removed 4 bases at V and 9 bases at J, leaving 15 bases unmatched. Germline CDR1 is SEHNR and CDR2 is FQNEAQ (reference sequence). The CDR3 extends over 16 amino acids. The CDR3 DNA is TGTGCCAGCAGCTGGACCATCCCGGGACAGGGTCCCTCCCAGTACTTC. This sequence encodes CASSWTIPGQGPSQYF. Filled out from reference TRBV7-9 and TRBJ2-5, the complete variable domain reads DTGVSQNPRHKITKRGQNVTFRCDPISEHNRLYWYRQTLGQGPEFLTYFQNEAQLEKSRLLSDRFSAERPKGSFSTLEIQRTEQGDSAMYLCASSWTIPGQGPSQYFGPGTRLLVL.

This clonotype was detected ten times or more. This sequence joins TRBV2 and TRBJ2-7, with 8 bases identical to TRBD2. V shed 10 bases and J 1 base; nucleotides not matched to a gene: 6. The CDR3 covers 13 residues. Germline CDR1 reads SNHLY; CDR2 reads FYNNEI. CDR3 nucleotides: TGTGCCACGGGGGGGGGGACATCCTACGAGCAGTACTTC. Protein: CATGGGTSYEQYF.

This clonotype was observed many times. This rearrangement joins TRBV7-9 to TRBJ2-5; no firm D call. There are 18 residues in the CDR3. Germline CDR1 reads SEHNR; CDR2 reads FQNEAQ (reference sequence). Deletions cut 0 bases from V and 0 bases from J, with 17 bases between. The CDR3 loop reads CASSLAAGPMGYQETQYF. The DNA of the CDR3 is TGTGCCAGCAGCTTAGCGGCCGGCCCGATGGGATACCAAGAGACCCAGTACTTC.

This clonotype was picked up many times. The CDR3 protein is CASSLNGEQYF. The CDR3 DNA sequence: TGTGCCAGCAGTTTGAACGGAGAGCAGTACTTC. This sequence joins TRBV12-3 or TRBV12-4 and TRBJ2-7; D gene ambiguous. The CDR3 is 11 residues long. V lost 3 bases and J lost 7, with 7 bases in between.

This clonotype was recorded many times. The chain couples TRBV20-1 to TRBJ2-2; 9 bases match TRBD2. The CDR3 has 15 amino acids. Germline CDR1 reads DFQATT; CDR2 reads SNEGSKA (reference sequence). J lost 4 bases, V lost 2 bases, and 5 bases had no gene match. The chain's CDR3 is CSARPSGGTTGELFF. As DNA, the CDR3 is TGCAGTGCTAGACCCAGCGGGGGGACCACCGGGGAGCTGTTTTTT.

In this sample, this clonotype turned up many times. The chain recombines TRBV5-1 with TRBJ2-3; 7 nucleotides agree with TRBD1. The germline CDR1 and CDR2 sequences are SGHRS and YFSETQ. V shed 4 bases and J 6 bases; nucleotides not matched to a gene: 11. CDR3 size: 15 residues. The chain's CDR3 is CASSRNHQGDDTQYF. The CDR3 DNA reads as TGCGCCAGCAGCCGAAACCACCAGGGGGATGATACGCAGTATTTT.

This clonotype was observed at least ten times. The chain combines TRBV12-3 or TRBV12-4 with TRBJ2-5; 8 bases line up with TRBD1. V was pared by 10 bases and J by 6 bases, with 7 bases of the junction left unmatched. CDR3 length: 12 residues. The CDR3 protein is CAISQGEKTQYF. The CDR3 bases are TGTGCCATATCACAGGGGGAAAAGACCCAGTACTTC.